The 9 T cell receptor beta chains in this list originate from one sample, sequenced in a study of blood T cell repertoires in COVID-19. Method: immunoSEQ multiplex PCR; TCRdb's copy keeps in-frame clones and lacks some. The sample holds about half a million clones, approximately 85% seen once. Source material: peripheral blood. All receptors derive from a human donor in a cohort sampled during active COVID-19.

The CDR3 sequence is CASSTSTSTDTQYF. CDR3 coding DNA: TGCGCCAGCAGCACTTCGACAAGCACAGATACGCAGTATTTT. This chain connects TRBV4-1 to TRBJ2-3, with no clear D. The CDR3 runs 14 residues. The V end lost 5 bases, the J end lost 0 bases, and 9 bases lay between the germline ends. The V gene's germline CDR1 is MGHRA and CDR2 YSYEKL.

This clone has more than one count but fewer than ten. This chain joins TRBV4-3 and TRBJ2-5; unclear D gene. The CDR3 loop spans 16 amino acids. The germline V and J ends were trimmed by 0 bases and 1 base, with 12 bases remaining between them. CDR1 is LGHNA and CDR2 is YSLEER in the germline V gene. CDR3 in DNA: TGCGCCAGCAGCCAAGATCATGGGCAGTTCCAAGAGACCCAGTACTTC. Translation: CASSQDHGQFQETQYF.

The chain joins TRBV19 to TRBJ2-1; D might be TRBD2 (6 bases). V lost 7 bases, J lost 7 bases, and 23 bases lay in between. The CDR3 contains 16 residues. Germline V gives CDR1 LNHDA, CDR2 SQIVND (reference sequence). Written as DNA, the CDR3 is TGTGCCAGTACCTTTCGGGGGTCAGAGCGAGGTAATGAGCAGTTCTTC. This gives the protein CASTFRGSERGNEQFF.

The chain links TRBV7-3 to TRBJ2-7, with TRBD2 matching 9 bases. J lost 2 bases, V lost 1 base, and 3 bases had no gene match. The CDR3 consists of 15 residues. The germline V gene encodes CDR1 SGHTA and CDR2 FQGTGA. CDR3 residues: CASSLIAGEPYEQYF. In DNA form, the CDR3 reads TGTGCCAGCAGCTTAATAGCGGGGGAGCCCTACGAGCAGTACTTC.

As regards this clone: Other nucleotide sequences from this sample produce the same CDR3. This rearrangement joins TRBV18 to TRBJ2-7; D gene uncertain. Germline CDR1 is KGHSH and CDR2 is LQKENI. The CDR3 spans 14 residues. The ends were cut back, 0 bases at V and 2 bases at J, with 8 bases in the middle. DNA of the CDR3: TGTGCCAGCTCACCACCGAGAGATACCTACGAGCAGTACTTC. Its translation is CASSPPRDTYEQYF.

The rearrangement joins TRBV9 to TRBJ1-1; 8 bases fit TRBD1. Germline CDR1 reads SGDLS; CDR2 reads YYNGEE. The trim removed 4 bases at V and 0 bases at J, leaving 2 bases unmatched. The CDR3 runs 14 residues. The CDR3 region has the DNA TGTGCCAGCAGCCCCAGGGGGCTGAACACTGAAGCTTTCTTT. This translates into CASSPRGLNTEAFF.

The J gene is TRBJ1-4, the V gene TRBV2; tentative D call: TRBD1 (6 bases). Trimming left V 6 bases short and J 3 bases short, with 14 bases between. Per germline, CDR1 SNHLY and CDR2 FYNNEI. The CDR3 covers 15 residues. CDR3 amino acids: CASRGAGLANEKLFF. CDR3 DNA sequence: TGTGCCAGCAGGGGGGCGGGCTTGGCTAATGAAAAACTGTTTTTT.

This clone was detected a few times. The chain's CDR3 is CASSLGTASGNTIYF. The CDR3 region has the DNA TGCGCCAGCAGCTTGGGGACAGCCTCTGGAAACACCATATATTTT. The chain links TRBV5-1 to TRBJ1-3; tentative D call: TRBD1 (6 bases). The V and J ends lost 0 bases and 0 bases respectively, with 7 bases between them. Germline CDR1 SGHRS, CDR2 YFSETQ. CDR3 length: 15 residues.

CDR3 DNA: TGTGCCAGCTCGCCGACCACCCGAGGTGGGGGCTCCGACACTGAAGCTTTCTTT. It specifies CASSPTTRGGGSDTEAFF. The chain recombines TRBV18 with TRBJ1-1; maybe TRBD1 (6 bases). This CDR3 has 18 residues. Germline lookup yields CDR1 KGHSH and CDR2 LQKENI. Trimming removed 6 bases at V and 3 bases at J, with 26 bases between.